This TCR beta chain was sequenced for a study of blood T cell repertoires in COVID-19. Study as a whole: Collection of acute and convalescent COVID-19 samples took place in the United States, Italy and Spain. Sample material is recorded as cDNA or gDNA derived from T cells, B-cell-depleted T cells, or PBMCs.

Authors' processing steps: Reference gene primers were amplified, and this amplification served to estimate nucleated cell counts. Data came from immunoSEQ multiplex PCR; TCRdb stores just in-frame clones and leaves some out. V, J and clone size are taken as reported in that table, and D and trimming were inferred from the DNA itself. In the table there are about 70,000 clones, 70% to 85% of which are singletons. The sample was peripheral blood. This TCR derives from a woman aged 70-85 years with acute or convalescent COVID-19.

The CDR3 coding sequence is TGTGCCAGCAGTACTGCCAGGGGGCAAGGTAATGAAAAACTGTTTTTT. Translation: CASSTARGQGNEKLFF. The chain has TRBV2 and TRBJ1-4, with 8 bases matching TRBD1. The CDR3 spans 16 residues. Germline CDR1 is SNHLY and CDR2 is FYNNEI. V lost 5 bases to trimming and J lost 4 bases; unmatched junction nucleotides: 9.